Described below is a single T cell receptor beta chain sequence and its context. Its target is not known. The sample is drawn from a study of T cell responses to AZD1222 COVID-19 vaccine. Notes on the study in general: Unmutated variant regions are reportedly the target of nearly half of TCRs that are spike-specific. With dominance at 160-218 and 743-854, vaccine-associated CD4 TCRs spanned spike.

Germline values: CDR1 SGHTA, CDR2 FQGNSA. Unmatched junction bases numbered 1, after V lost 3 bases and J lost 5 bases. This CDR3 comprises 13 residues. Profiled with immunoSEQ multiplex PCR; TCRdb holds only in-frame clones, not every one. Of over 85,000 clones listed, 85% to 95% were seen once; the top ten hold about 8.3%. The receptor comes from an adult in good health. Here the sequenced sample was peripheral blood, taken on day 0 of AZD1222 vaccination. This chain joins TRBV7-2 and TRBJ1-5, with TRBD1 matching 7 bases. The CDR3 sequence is CASSLQGDQPQHF. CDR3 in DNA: TGTGCCAGCAGCTTGCAGGGGGATCAGCCCCAGCATTTT.